This TCR beta chain stems from a study of T-cell memory formation after mild COVID-19. The wider study: Clusters were largely donor specific. Findings and caveats of the study: Certain responding clones were present in pre-infection memory, suggesting participation of cross-reactive memory. Still unconfirmed is whether the second-wave clones peaking on day 37 recognized SARS-CoV-2.

This clonotype was recorded once. The antigen is not known. Mismatch with germline at one junction end may stem from a read error. Sample barcodes and UMIs were carried by the TCR alpha and TCR beta cDNA libraries that 5'RACE generated with constant-segment primers. TCRdb reanalysed the 5' RACE reads using MiXCR and keeps one entry per CDR3 protein. Of more than 150,000 distinct CDR3 sequences in the sample, about 9.9% are singletons; the top ten hold approximately 4%. This CDR3 is built from 16 residues. Germline CDR1 SGHTA, CDR2 FQGNSA. The genes are TRBV7-2 and TRBJ2-2; 7 nucleotides match TRBD2. The material sequenced was PBMCs or a T cell subset sorted from them (not recorded which). The clonotype originates from a young man who had mild COVID-19 (a few samples of this study predate the infection). Cell type and time point are not known. The CDR3 DNA is TGTGCCAGCAGCCCCCCCCCCGGGGGGAACACCGGGGAGCTTTTTTTT. Translating gives CASSPPPGGNTGELFF.